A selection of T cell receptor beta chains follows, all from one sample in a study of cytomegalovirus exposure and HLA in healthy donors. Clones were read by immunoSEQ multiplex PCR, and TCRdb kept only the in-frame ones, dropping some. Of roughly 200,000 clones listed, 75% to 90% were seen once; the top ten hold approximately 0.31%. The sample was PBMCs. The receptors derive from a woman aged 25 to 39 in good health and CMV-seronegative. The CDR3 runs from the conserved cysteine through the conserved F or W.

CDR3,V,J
CASSIGFPGADTEAFF,TRBV19,TRBJ1-1
CASSYSTGYEQFF,TRBV6-5,TRBJ2-1
CSDLLAGAYNEQFF,TRBV29-1,TRBJ2-1
CAWSRGRGEETQYF,TRBV30,TRBJ2-5
CAISETRDRGGTGANVLTF,TRBV10-3,TRBJ2-6
CASRRDSNQPQHF,TRBV6-5,TRBJ1-5
CASSVGPEGGNEQFF,TRBV9,TRBJ2-1
CASSVVSYNEQFF,TRBV6-1,TRBJ2-1
CATSGPGEQVQHF,TRBV15,TRBJ1-5
CASSEMGWGDTGELFF,TRBV6-1,TRBJ2-2
CSVTPGHSVDTQYF,TRBV29-1,TRBJ2-3
CASSYARSLSGGYTF,TRBV6-6,TRBJ1-2
CASSVPHTDTQYF,TRBV11-2,TRBJ2-3
CASSLNAGGTGYGYTF,TRBV28,TRBJ1-2
CATTLTGGRTEAFF,TRBV19,TRBJ1-1
CASSMASGGRETQYF,TRBV19,TRBJ2-5